This entry lists 28 T cell receptor beta chains sequenced from one sample in a study of cytomegalovirus exposure and HLA in healthy donors. PCR used 60 Vbeta primers and 13 Jbeta primers. Sequencing was performed with immunoSEQ multiplex PCR; in TCRdb, only in-frame clones are kept and a portion is missing. The table lists over 100,000 clones, 75% to 85% of them singletons. Sequencing used PBMCs. Every receptor here comes from a woman younger than 35 in good health and CMV-seropositive.

There are a few counts of this clone. The chain recombines TRBV5-4 with TRBJ2-7, with 11 nucleotides matching TRBD2. Germline trimming cut 4 bases from V and 2 bases from J; bases unmatched to any gene: 11. Germline V gives CDR1 SGHNT, CDR2 YYREEE (reference sequence). The CDR3 sequence is 17 residues long. CDR3 in DNA: TGTGCCAGCAGCCCACTATTTACTAGCGGGAGAACCTACGAGCAGTACTTC. Protein sequence: CASSPLFTSGRTYEQYF.

The DNA of the CDR3 is TGCGCCAGCAGCCTCGGGACAGGGCAAGGCTATGGCTACACCTTC. Amino acid sequence: CASSLGTGQGYGYTF. The chain is built from TRBV5-1 and TRBJ1-2; 9 nucleotides match TRBD1. J lost 4 bases, V lost 4 bases, and 8 bases had no gene match. This CDR3 region has 15 residues. Per germline, CDR1 SGHRS and CDR2 YFSETQ.

The rearrangement joins TRBV5-1 to TRBJ2-3; TRBD2 is a possible D gene (5 bases). This CDR3 region has 15 residues. V was clipped by 0 bases and J by 2 bases, with 10 bases between them. The germline V gene encodes CDR1 SGHRS and CDR2 YFSETQ. This chain's CDR3 is CASSLADGLTDTQYF. In nucleotides, the CDR3 is TGCGCCAGCAGCTTGGCTGACGGACTCACAGATACGCAGTATTTT.

V and J are TRBV11-2 and TRBJ1-4; D possibly corresponds to TRBD1 (6 bases). CDR3 length equals 16 residues. Germline-derived CDR1 and CDR2 are SGHAT and FQNNGV. Trimming removed 4 bases from V and 5 bases from J, with 17 bases in between. The CDR3, as DNA: TGTGCCAGCAGCTCCCTGCCGGACAGTGACAATGAAAAACTGTTTTTT. This sequence encodes CASSSLPDSDNEKLFF.

This clone has only one observation. The chain combines TRBV5-4 with TRBJ2-1, with TRBD2 matching over 11 bases. The CDR3 is 16 amino acids. Per the germline V gene, CDR1 is SGHNT and CDR2 is YYREEE (reference sequence). Trimming took 4 bases from V and 4 from J; bases not matched to a gene: 7. CDR3 region: CASSRGLAGLYNEQFF. The CDR3, as DNA: TGTGCCAGCAGCAGAGGACTAGCGGGCCTATACAATGAGCAGTTCTTC.

The rearrangement joins TRBV30 to TRBJ2-2, with 9 bases aligning to TRBD2. Germline V gene sequence: CDR1 GTSNPN, CDR2 SVGIG (reference sequence). This CDR3 is built from 14 residues. Trimming at V came to 3 bases and at J to 5 bases, leaving 4 bases not matched to a gene. CDR3 nucleotide sequence: TGTGCCTGGAGGGGGGCGGGAGGGACCGGGGAGCTGTTTTTT. Its translation is CAWRGAGGTGELFF. The whole variable domain, filled in from reference TRBV30 and TRBJ2-2, reads SQTIHQWPATLVQPVGSPLSLECTVEGTSNPNLYWYRQAAGRGLQLLFYSVGIGQISSEVPQNLSASRPQDRQFILSSKKLLLSDSGFYLCAWRGAGGTGELFFGEGSRLTVL.

The gene calls are TRBV11-3 and TRBJ2-1, with 8 bases that match TRBD1. The CDR3 extends over 13 amino acids. Germline trimming cut 5 bases from V and 8 bases from J; bases unmatched to any gene: 5. Germline V CDR1 and CDR2: SGHNT, YENEEA. The CDR3 DNA reads as TGTGCCAGCAGCCTTGGACAGGGCGATGAGCAGTTCTTC. Amino acid sequence: CASSLGQGDEQFF.

The chain links TRBV6-1 to TRBJ1-2; possibly TRBD1 for D (6 bases). Trimming removed 6 bases at V and 1 base at J, with 12 bases between. CDR3 size: 14 residues. Germline lookup yields CDR1 MNHNS and CDR2 SASEGT. The CDR3 nucleotides read TGTGCCAGCAGCCGGGACACCGTTAACTATGGCTACACCTTC. Protein: CASSRDTVNYGYTF.

This chain uses TRBV4-1 with TRBJ1-5; D gene uncertain. Between the trimmed V and J ends, which lost 0 bases and 8 bases, there was a span of 14 bases. The germline V gene encodes CDR1 MGHRA and CDR2 YSYEKL. The CDR3 is 15 residues long. The CDR3 sequence is CASSQEGFEGKPQHF. CDR3 coding DNA: TGCGCCAGCAGCCAAGAGGGATTTGAGGGTAAGCCCCAGCATTTT.

V and J are TRBV11-3 and TRBJ2-1; TRBD2 agrees at 12 bases. The CDR3 extends over 18 amino acids. V trimming: 4 bases; J trimming: 1 base; junction bases outside the gene matches: 8. The germline gives CDR1 SGHNT, CDR2 YENEEA. The CDR3 DNA sequence: TGTGCCAGCAGCTCCTCAACGCTAGCGGGAGGGTCCTACAATGAGCAGTTCTTC. It is translated as CASSSSTLAGGSYNEQFF.

This rearrangement joins TRBV7-9 to TRBJ2-7, with D perhaps matching TRBD1 (5 bases). Germline CDR1 reads SEHNR; CDR2 reads FQNEAQ (reference sequence). Trimming took off 6 bases at V and 3 bases at J, with 9 bases between the two ends. CDR3 length: 12 amino acids. CDR3: CASSSGFYEQYF. CDR3 coding DNA: TGTGCCAGCAGTTCAGGGTTCTACGAGCAGTACTTC.

This clone occurred a few times. An end of the junction does not agree with germline; a read error may underlie this. The chain has TRBV6-4 and TRBJ2-7, with TRBD1 matching 12 bases. The CDR3 spans 15 residues. Germline V gene data show CDR1 as MRHNA and CDR2 as SNTAGT. CDR3 DNA: TGTGCCACCATTCGACCGGGACAGGGGGCGTTTGGACAGTCCTTC. It yields the protein CATIRPGQGAFGQSF.

This clone was seen more than once but under ten times. This rearrangement joins TRBV10-1 to TRBJ2-5; the D is unclear. The V and J ends lost 2 bases and 5 bases respectively, with 9 bases between them. The CDR3 is 13 amino acids. From germline, CDR1 is WNHNN and CDR2 SYGVQD (reference sequence). The CDR3 here is CASSEGLQETQYF. The CDR3 nucleotides read TGCGCCAGCAGTGAGGGGCTCCAGGAGACCCAGTACTTC.

J is TRBJ2-2 and V is TRBV7-9, with 9 bases matching TRBD1. The length of the CDR3 is 17 residues. Trimming removed 2 bases from V and 8 bases from J; junction bases left unmatched: 12. Germline V CDR1 and CDR2: SEHNR, FQNEAQ (reference sequence). The chain's CDR3 is CASSLINRGHFSGELFF. The CDR3 DNA follows: TGTGCCAGCAGCTTAATTAACAGGGGGCATTTTTCGGGGGAGCTGTTTTTT. Looking up the rest from reference TRBV7-9 and TRBJ2-2 gives the full variable domain: DTGVSQNPRHKITKRGQNVTFRCDPISEHNRLYWYRQTLGQGPEFLTYFQNEAQLEKSRLLSDRFSAERPKGSFSTLEIQRTEQGDSAMYLCASSLINRGHFSGELFFGEGSRLTVL.

The chain carries TRBV28 and TRBJ2-7; no definite D call. CDR1 is MDHEN and CDR2 is SYDVKM in the germline V gene. The CDR3 consists of 11 residues. V was clipped by 6 bases and J by 3 bases, with 6 bases between them. The DNA of the CDR3 is TGTGCCAGCAGATATAGCTACGAGCAGTACTTC. It codes for CASRYSYEQYF.

This clone was counted between two and nine times. The genes are TRBV19 and TRBJ1-1, with a possible D match to TRBD1 (6 bases). The CDR3 spans 13 residues. The V gene lost 1 base and the J gene lost 7 bases, with 10 bases spanning the gap. Germline V lookup: CDR1 LNHDA, CDR2 SQIVND (reference sequence). As DNA, the CDR3 is TGTGCCAGTAGTATAGTCGAGGGACATGAAGCTTTCTTT. It specifies CASSIVEGHEAFF.

The chain uses TRBV5-1 and TRBJ1-1, with a weak D call TRBD1 (5 bases). CDR1 is SGHRS, CDR2 YFSETQ, per germline. This CDR3 spans 13 amino acids. V was shortened by 2 bases and J by 5 bases, with 10 bases between the two germline ends. CDR3: CASSFTGGTEAFF. CDR3 coding DNA: TGCGCCAGCAGCTTCACGGGGGGTACTGAAGCTTTCTTT.

The chain has TRBV2 and TRBJ2-7; 9 bases line up with TRBD2. Trimming took 4 bases from V and 12 from J; bases not matched to a gene: 10. CDR3 length equals 13 residues. Per the germline V gene, CDR1 is SNHLY and CDR2 is FYNNEI. The CDR3 spells CASSVEASGTPYF. As DNA, the CDR3 is TGTGCCAGCAGTGTCGAAGCTAGCGGGACCCCGTACTTC.

The table lists this clone with a few counts. CDR3 DNA sequence: TGTGCCAGCAGCTTTCCGAAAGCGGTCTCCTACAATGAGCAGTTCTTC. Translating gives CASSFPKAVSYNEQFF. The chain recombines TRBV7-9 with TRBJ2-1; TRBD2 might be the D (5 bases). Per germline, CDR1 SEHNR and CDR2 FQNEAQ (reference sequence). The CDR3 is 16 residues long. The V gene lost 3 bases and the J gene lost 0 bases, with 12 bases spanning the gap.

The chain is built from TRBV5-1 and TRBJ2-3; 8 bases agree with TRBD1. The V gene end was trimmed by 4 bases and the J gene end by 1 base; junction bases not matched to a gene: 8. The germline V gene encodes CDR1 SGHRS and CDR2 YFSETQ. The CDR3 extends over 16 amino acids. The CDR3 spells CASSQGQVPRTDTQYF. The CDR3 DNA follows: TGCGCCAGCAGCCAGGGACAGGTACCGCGCACAGATACGCAGTATTTT.

This chain connects TRBV5-6 to TRBJ2-1; TRBD1 matches 8 bases. This CDR3 has 14 amino acids. V lost 4 bases, J lost 7 bases, and 7 bases stayed unmatched. The germline V gene has CDR1 SGHDT and CDR2 YYEEEE. In DNA, the CDR3 is TGTGCCAGCAGCCCCCGACAGGGGCTGAATGAGCAGTTCTTC. Translated: CASSPRQGLNEQFF.

Note on this clone: The same CDR3 is also encoded by other DNA sequences in this sample. CDR3 in DNA: TGTGCCATCAGTGAAGGTAGCGGCAGCACAGATACGCAGTATTTT. This sequence encodes CAISEGSGSTDTQYF. The chain couples TRBV10-3 to TRBJ2-3; the D gene is possibly TRBD2 (6 bases). The CDR3 runs to 15 residues. Germline V CDR1 and CDR2: ENHRY, SYGVKD. Trimming shortened V by 3 bases and J by 0 bases, and 10 bases separated the two germline ends.

The V and J genes are TRBV10-2 and TRBJ1-1, with 10 positions matching TRBD1. The CDR3 is 14 residues long. The trim removed 6 bases at V and 5 bases at J, leaving 6 bases unmatched. Per the germline V gene, CDR1 is WSHSY and CDR2 is SAAADI. DNA for the CDR3: TGCGCCAGCAGGGGACAGGGGAGGCTTACTGAAGCTTTCTTT. Protein product: CASRGQGRLTEAFF.

The V call is TRBV6-6, the J call TRBJ1-5; D possibly corresponds to TRBD1 (5 bases). There are 14 residues in the CDR3. V was cut by 5 bases and J by 2 bases, with 10 bases left in between. Germline CDR1 is MNHNY and CDR2 is SVGAGI (reference sequence). CDR3: CASSDRLGNQPQHF. CDR3 DNA sequence: TGTGCCAGCAGTGACAGATTGGGCAATCAGCCCCAGCATTTT.

The chain combines TRBV30 with TRBJ1-2; TRBD1 might be the D (5 bases). Germline V lookup: CDR1 GTSNPN, CDR2 SVGIG (reference sequence). CDR3 length equals 14 residues. With 5 bases removed from V and 0 bases from J, the gap between germline ends came to 13 bases. The CDR3 sequence: CAWHSRVANYGYTF. The CDR3 bases are TGTGCCTGGCACTCCAGGGTAGCTAACTATGGCTACACCTTC.

The chain employs TRBV4-2 and TRBJ1-2; a weak D match, TRBD1 (6 bases). V dropped 0 bases and J dropped 6 bases, with 17 bases sitting between them. The CDR3 covers 16 residues. Germline V gene lookup returns CDR1 LGHNA and CDR2 YNFKEQ. CDR3: CASSQDRSRGENGYTF. Written as DNA, the CDR3 is TGTGCCAGCAGCCAAGATAGGAGCAGGGGAGAAAATGGCTACACCTTC.

The chain links TRBV5-6 to TRBJ1-2, with a weak D call TRBD1 (5 bases). Trimming shortened V by 3 bases and J by 4 bases, and 16 bases separated the two germline ends. CDR3 length: 15 amino acids. CDR1 and CDR2 (germline): SGHDT, YYEEEE. The CDR3 bases are TGTGCCAGCAGCTCCCTGCGGGACGCTTCCTATGGCTACACCTTC. Residues: CASSSLRDASYGYTF.

The chain joins TRBV7-9 to TRBJ1-1; perhaps TRBD1 as D (5 bases). The length of the CDR3 is 15 residues. Germline-derived CDR1 and CDR2 are SEHNR and FQNEAQ (reference sequence). Trimming took 1 base from V and 0 from J, leaving 9 bases between them. The CDR3: CASSLEVRVNTEAFF. The CDR3 nucleotides are TGTGCCAGCAGCTTAGAGGTCAGGGTGAACACTGAAGCTTTCTTT.